Following are 21 T cell receptor beta chains from one sample sequenced in a study of CD8 T cells in Susac syndrome. cDNA came from around 0.54 to 1 ug RNA primed by random hexamers. One entry per CDR3 protein results from TCRdb running MiXCR on the immunoSEQ multiplex PCR reads. The table shows 250,000 to 300,000 distinct CDR3 sequences, with 65% to 90% occurring only once. Material for sequencing was CD8+ T cells from PBMCs. These receptor sequences come from a human donor with multiple sclerosis.

The rearrangement links TRBV7-9 to TRBJ1-4; no definite D call. Trimming left V 6 bases short and J 5 bases short, with 10 bases between. The germline V gene has CDR1 SEHNR and CDR2 FQNEAQ (reference sequence). The CDR3 loop spans 13 amino acids. DNA of the CDR3: TGTGCCAGCAGTGACGCGAGGAATGAAAAACTGTTTTTT. Protein sequence: CASSDARNEKLFF.

This clonotype showed up just once. The chain is built from TRBV9 and TRBJ1-2; TRBD1 agrees at 11 bases. Looked up from germline, CDR1 is SGDLS and CDR2 is YYNGEE. The CDR3 covers 18 residues. Trimming removed 4 bases from V and 7 bases from J; junction bases left unmatched: 18. The CDR3 loop is CASSPFPGQGAQTTGYTF. CDR3 sequence (DNA): TGTGCCAGCAGCCCGTTTCCCGGACAGGGGGCTCAAACCACTGGCTACACCTTC.

This clonotype was seen more than once but under ten times. V is TRBV29-1 and J is TRBJ1-2, with TRBD1 matching over 9 bases. J was trimmed by 8 bases and V by 3 bases; bases with no gene match: 4. In germline, CDR1 is SQVTM, CDR2 ANQGSEA. CDR3 length: 12 amino acids. The DNA for the CDR3 is TGCAGCGTTGAGGGACAGGGCGGCGGCTACACCTTC. Translated, it gives CSVEGQGGGYTF.

This clonotype was seen a single time. V and J are TRBV28 and TRBJ2-7; 10 bases agree with TRBD2. This CDR3 spans 19 amino acids. The V gene end was trimmed by 6 bases and the J gene end by 3 bases; junction bases not matched to a gene: 20. Germline V lookup: CDR1 MDHEN, CDR2 SYDVKM. The CDR3 sequence is CASRARAGVAGGFNYEQYF. In DNA form, the CDR3 reads TGTGCCAGCAGAGCTAGGGCAGGTGTAGCGGGAGGCTTTAACTACGAGCAGTACTTC.

The V and J genes are TRBV27 and TRBJ1-1; D gene ambiguous. Between the trimmed V and J ends, which lost 4 bases and 0 bases, there was a span of 12 bases. CDR3 length: 15 amino acids. Germline assignment: CDR1 MNHEY and CDR2 SMNVEV (reference sequence). The CDR3 reads CASSSMGQLNTEAFF. Here the CDR3 DNA reads TGTGCCAGCAGTTCGATGGGCCAATTGAACACTGAAGCTTTCTTT.

This chain uses TRBV27 with TRBJ1-5; D not resolved. This CDR3 region has 13 residues. Germline CDR1 is MNHEY and CDR2 is SMNVEV (reference sequence). The V gene lost 3 bases and the J gene lost 4 bases, with 7 bases spanning the gap. CDR3 sequence (DNA): TGTGCCAGCAGTTTCTCCAATAATCAGCCCCAGCATTTT. Translated, it gives CASSFSNNQPQHF.

This clonotype was counted a single time. The V gene is TRBV4-3, the J gene TRBJ2-7; the D call may be TRBD1 or TRBD2 (5 bases each). Germline-derived CDR1 and CDR2 are LGHNA and YSLEER. The ends were cut back, 0 bases at V and 0 bases at J, with 12 bases in the middle. This CDR3 region has 16 residues. The CDR3 region has the DNA TGCGCCAGCAGCCAAGATTGGGGGTCACCCTCCTACGAGCAGTACTTC. Translated: CASSQDWGSPSYEQYF.

This clonotype was recorded a few times. The chain uses TRBV7-9 and TRBJ1-2; 7 positions match TRBD1. The CDR3 has 11 amino acids. V was clipped by 4 bases and J by 8 bases; unmatched bases: 1. CDR1 is SEHNR and CDR2 is FQNEAQ in the germline V gene (reference sequence). The CDR3 bases are TGTGCCAGCAGCTCCAGGGGGGGCTACACCTTC. This sequence encodes CASSSRGGYTF.

This clonotype was seen only a few times. The rearrangement links TRBV4-1 to TRBJ1-1, with D unclear. Germline loops: CDR1 MGHRA, CDR2 YSYEKL. With 1 base removed from V and 3 bases from J, the gap between germline ends came to 3 bases. The CDR3 has 12 amino acids. This chain's CDR3 is CASSQVHTEAFF. The CDR3 DNA sequence: TGCGCCAGCAGCCAAGTTCACACTGAAGCTTTCTTT.

The chain recombines TRBV27 with TRBJ2-6; D is unclear. This CDR3 is built from 16 residues. The V end was cut by 3 bases, the J end by 0 bases, with 9 bases between. Germline V gives CDR1 MNHEY, CDR2 SMNVEV (reference sequence). CDR3 region: CASSFLGVSGANVLTF. Here the CDR3 DNA reads TGTGCCAGCAGTTTCCTGGGTGTCTCTGGGGCCAACGTCCTGACTTTC. Looking up the rest from reference TRBV27 and TRBJ2-6 gives the full variable domain: EAQVTQNPRYLITVTGKKLTVTCSQNMNHEYMSWYRQDPGLGLRQIYYSMNVEVTDKGDVPEGYKVSRKEKRNFPLILESPSPNQTSLYFCASSFLGVSGANVLTFGAGSRLTVL.

The rearrangement uses TRBV7-9 and TRBJ2-7; 9 bases align to TRBD2. The V and J ends lost 7 bases and 3 bases, in that order; junction bases with no gene match: 13. CDR1 SEHNR and CDR2 FQNEAQ come from the germline V gene (reference sequence). The length of the CDR3 is 16 residues. The DNA of the CDR3 is TGTGCCAGCAACGCGGGGGGGGCGGGAGGATTCTACGAGCAGTACTTC. It codes for CASNAGGAGGFYEQYF.

J is TRBJ1-5 and V is TRBV4-3; 7 nucleotides line up with TRBD1. The germline V gene encodes CDR1 LGHNA and CDR2 YSLEER. The CDR3 has 15 residues. V lost 4 bases to trimming and J lost 6 bases; unmatched junction nucleotides: 9. The CDR3 reads CASSRLTGSGQPQHF. The CDR3 region has the DNA TGCGCCAGCAGCCGGCTGACAGGGTCGGGTCAGCCCCAGCATTTT.

This clonotype was picked up one time. The chain links TRBV5-6 to TRBJ2-1; D call uncertain. Germline lookup yields CDR1 SGHDT and CDR2 YYEEEE. The CDR3 covers 13 residues. Trimming cost V 2 bases and J 6 bases, with 9 bases left between them. The CDR3 coding sequence is TGTGCCAGCAGCTTACACCGGCCCAATGAGCAGTTCTTC. Translating it yields CASSLHRPNEQFF.

The chain employs TRBV4-3 and TRBJ2-6; a weak D match, TRBD2 (5 bases). V lost 5 bases to trimming and J lost 2 bases, with 19 bases between them. CDR3 length: 18 amino acids. In germline, CDR1 is LGHNA, CDR2 YSLEER. The chain's CDR3 is CASSSQLGSLAGANVLTF. CDR3 DNA: TGCGCCAGCAGCTCCCAACTAGGCTCCCTCGCTGGGGCCAACGTCCTGACTTTC.

A few counts support this clonotype. The chain recombines TRBV19 with TRBJ2-1; D is ambiguous. Trimming removed 5 bases from V and 3 bases from J, with 8 bases in between. The CDR3 extends over 13 amino acids. Germline values: CDR1 LNHDA, CDR2 SQIVND (reference sequence). The chain's CDR3 is CASSFTGYNEQFF. DNA for the CDR3: TGTGCCAGTAGTTTTACGGGCTACAATGAGCAGTTCTTC. The full variable domain, completed using reference TRBV19 and TRBJ2-1, is DGGITQSPKYLFRKEGQNVTLSCEQNLNHDAMYWYRQDPGQGLRLIYYSQIVNDFQKGDIAEGYSVSREKKESFPLTVTSAQKNPTAFYLCASSFTGYNEQFFGPGTRLTVL.

The chain couples TRBV6-2 or TRBV6-3 to TRBJ2-7; 7 bases are a match to TRBD2. V lost 2 bases, J lost 2 bases, and 9 bases stayed unmatched. The germline CDR1 and CDR2 sequences are MNHEY and SVGEGT. The CDR3 spans 16 residues. CDR3 region: CASSYPPGRETYEQYF. The CDR3 coding sequence is TGTGCCAGCAGTTACCCCCCCGGGCGGGAGACCTACGAGCAGTACTTC.

V usage is TRBV24-1 and J usage is TRBJ2-6, with D hard to call. Per the germline V gene, CDR1 is KGHDR and CDR2 is SFDVKD. This CDR3 has 14 residues. V was clipped by 2 bases and J by 0 bases, with 1 base between them. In DNA, the CDR3 is TGTGCCACCAGTGATTACTCTGGGGCCAACGTCCTGACTTTC. Protein sequence: CATSDYSGANVLTF.

The chain recombines TRBV6-5 with TRBJ2-7; 11 nucleotides line up with TRBD1. The junction had 6 bases not matched to a gene; V was cut back by 0 bases and J by 2 bases. This CDR3 comprises 17 residues. The germline CDR1 and CDR2 sequences are MNHEY and SVGAGI. Here the CDR3 DNA reads TGTGCCAGCAGTTACTCGGGGACAGGGGGGTTTACCTACGAGCAGTACTTC. It translates to CASSYSGTGGFTYEQYF.

This chain joins TRBV9 and TRBJ1-3; D might be TRBD1 (6 bases). There are 14 residues in the CDR3. Germline-derived CDR1 and CDR2 are SGDLS and YYNGEE. V shed 6 bases and J shed 7 bases, with 17 bases lying between them. This CDR3 is CASTRTEKWNTIYF. The CDR3 coding sequence is TGTGCCAGCACCAGGACAGAAAAGTGGAACACCATATATTTT. Together with reference TRBV9 and TRBJ1-3, the CDR3 gives the full variable domain: DSGVTQTPKHLITATGQRVTLRCSPRSGDLSVYWYQQSLDQGLQFLIQYYNGEERAKGNILERFSAQQFPDLHSELNLSSLELGDSALYFCASTRTEKWNTIYFGEGSWLTVV.

The chain is built from TRBV7-2 and TRBJ2-7; D remains unclear. Trimming cost V 1 base and J 4 bases, with 14 bases left between them. The germline V gene encodes CDR1 SGHTA and CDR2 FQGNSA. The CDR3 length is 15 residues. The CDR3 loop is CASSLVAGPYYEQYF. In DNA, the CDR3 is TGTGCCAGCAGCTTAGTCGCAGGACCATATTACGAGCAGTACTTC.

V and J are TRBV30 and TRBJ1-1; no clear D. The CDR3 runs 12 residues. Germline V gene sequence: CDR1 GTSNPN, CDR2 SVGIG (reference sequence). V lost 3 bases and J 5 bases, leaving 10 bases between the germline ends. The CDR3 region is CAWRGGRTEAFF. The CDR3 DNA reads as TGTGCCTGGAGGGGTGGAAGGACTGAAGCTTTCTTT. Variable domain in full (rest from reference TRBV30 and TRBJ1-1): SQTIHQWPATLVQPVGSPLSLECTVEGTSNPNLYWYRQAAGRGLQLLFYSVGIGQISSEVPQNLSASRPQDRQFILSSKKLLLSDSGFYLCAWRGGRTEAFFGQGTRLTVV.